These T cell receptor beta chains were read from a single sample in a study of Ad26.COV2.S vaccination and SARS-CoV-2 variants. Repertoires were generated with immunoSEQ multiplex PCR, while TCRdb's copy carries only in-frame clones and drops some. The sample holds around 320,000 clones, roughly 84% seen once. The sample was peripheral blood, taken in a trial of Ad26.COV2.S vaccine versus placebo. All receptors come from a person between 18 and 59 years old who received the Ad26.COV2.S COVID-19 vaccine or a placebo. CDR3s include the opening cysteine and the closing phenylalanine or tryptophan. A D gene is named only where the DNA matches it firmly. The size of a clone is reported for some rows only, either as once, few or many, or as a class for expanded clones.

TGCGCCAGCAGCCCTTTACCCTCCGGGACGAACTACAATGAGCAGTTCTTC CASSPLPSGTNYNEQFF - TRBJ2-1 - TRBV4-1
TGTGCTAGCAGCGCTGGGACTAGCGGCTACGAGCAGTACTTC CASSAGTSGYEQYF TRBD2 TRBJ2-7 - TRBV7-7
TGTGCCAGCAGCACCTTAACCTTGCCGTTGAACACTGAAGCTTTCTTT CASSTLTLPLNTEAFF - TRBJ1-1 once TRBV7-8
TGTGCCAGCAGTCCCGAGACAGGGGGACCCTACGAGCAGTACTTC CASSPETGGPYEQYF TRBD1 TRBJ2-7 - TRBV5-6
TGTGCCAGCAGCTTAGCCCTCTCGCAATACGGAGCAACTAATGAAAAACTGTTTTTT CASSLALSQYGATNEKLFF - TRBJ1-4 - TRBV7-9
TGTGCCAGCAGTTACTCGATTCAGGGGGGTCAGCCCCAGCATTTT CASSYSIQGGQPQHF TRBD1 TRBJ1-5 - TRBV6-5
TGTGCCAGCAGCTTCCGGACAGGGGGCACCGCTGAAGCTTTCTTT CASSFRTGGTAEAFF TRBD1 TRBJ1-1 once TRBV7-9
TGTGCCAGCTCGGGGGGAGAAACTGAAGCTTTCTTT CASSGGETEAFF - TRBJ1-1 - TRBV7-9
TGTGCCAGCAGCCCGACAGGGGGCAGGGCAGATACGCAGTATTTT CASSPTGGRADTQYF TRBD1 TRBJ2-3 - TRBV7-3
TGTGCCAGCAGTTACCGGGACCGACAAGAGACCCAGTACTTC CASSYRDRQETQYF - TRBJ2-5 - TRBV6-2/TRBV6-3
TGTGCCAGTAGTTCAAGGACCGGGGAGCTGTTTTTT CASSSRTGELFF - TRBJ2-2 - TRBV19
- CAWGVGTARFF - TRBJ2-1 - TRBV30
TGTGCCACCAGCCCGCGGCGGGGCTGGAATGAGCAGTTCTTC CATSPRRGWNEQFF - TRBJ2-1 once TRBV15
TGTGCCAGCAGCGTTGGACTAGGAAGCACAGATACGCAGTATTTT CASSVGLGSTDTQYF TRBD2 TRBJ2-3 - TRBV9
TGTGCCAGCAGCTCACGTTCAGCGGGGTGGATAGATACGCAGTATTTT CASSSRSAGWIDTQYF TRBD2 TRBJ2-3 - TRBV7-9
TGTGCCAGTAGCAGGGACGGAGGCAATTGGCCCCAGCATTTT CASSRDGGNWPQHF - TRBJ1-5 - TRBV19
TGTGCCAGCACCGAAACAGGGAACGAGCAGTACTTC CASTETGNEQYF - TRBJ2-7 - TRBV11-2
TGTGCCAGCAGCTTATGGTCAAACAGCGAAGGGATGGATACGCAGTATTTT CASSLWSNSEGMDTQYF - TRBJ2-3 - TRBV13
TGTGCCAGCAGCACAGGGGATGCTGATGGCTACACCTTC CASSTGDADGYTF TRBD1 TRBJ1-2 - TRBV7-9
TGTGCCATCAGTGAGTCGGTCCCAGCAACTAATGAAAAACTGTTTTTT CAISESVPATNEKLFF - TRBJ1-4 - TRBV10-3
TGTGCCAGCAGCCCCCGAGCCTTAGTTGGGGGAAGCAATCAGCCCCAGCATTTT CASSPRALVGGSNQPQHF - TRBJ1-5 - TRBV7-8
TGTGCCTCAAAGTCGGGGAGTCGCTCCTACAATGAGCAGTTCTTC CASKSGSRSYNEQFF - TRBJ2-1 - TRBV30
TGTGCCAGCAGCCCTACCTCTAGCGGGGGATTCACAGATACGCAGTATTTT CASSPTSSGGFTDTQYF TRBD2 TRBJ2-3 - TRBV9
TGTGCCAGCAGCCAAATGGGGGGCAGCCAAAACATTCAGTACTTC CASSQMGGSQNIQYF - TRBJ2-4 - TRBV6-6
TGTGCCAGCAGCCGCCGGGACAGGGCTTCTAACTATGGCTACACCTTC CASSRRDRASNYGYTF TRBD1 TRBJ1-2 - TRBV7-8
TGTGCCAGCAGCTTAGCGCCCGTCGCCGGGGAGCTGTTTTTT CASSLAPVAGELFF - TRBJ2-2 - TRBV7-9
TGTGCCAGCAGCGACGGACAGGGGAACAATGAGCAGTTCTTC CASSDGQGNNEQFF TRBD1 TRBJ2-1 - TRBV9
TGCGCCAGCAGCTTTACAGCAGTGGACGATAATTCACCCCTCCACTTT CASSFTAVDDNSPLHF - TRBJ1-6 - TRBV5-1
TGTGCCAGTAGATTTGGCAGGGGTTTGGATGGCTACACCTTC CASRFGRGLDGYTF - TRBJ1-2 - TRBV19
TGTGCCAGCAGTCGGAGGCACACTGAGCAGTTCTTC CASSRRHTEQFF - TRBJ2-1 - TRBV6-5
TGTGCCAGCAGCCTAGGATGGGACAGGGAAATCTATGGCTACACCTTC CASSLGWDREIYGYTF TRBD1 TRBJ1-2 - TRBV7-9
TGCGCCAGCAGCTTGGGGAGGGACAATGAGCAGTTCTTC CASSLGRDNEQFF - TRBJ2-1 - TRBV5-1
TGTGCCAGTAGTTTATACAGGGGGGGTTCCACCGGGGAGCTGTTTTTT CASSLYRGGSTGELFF - TRBJ2-2 - TRBV19
TGTGCCAGCAGCCAAGTCCGTGGAGAGACCCAGTACTTC CASSQVRGETQYF - TRBJ2-5 - TRBV14
TGTGCCAGCAGTTACTCGATCCACGGACCCTACAATGAGCAGTTCTTC CASSYSIHGPYNEQFF - TRBJ2-1 - TRBV6-5
TGTGCCAGCTCAAGGACCGGGACAGGGAATCAGCCCCAGCATTTT CASSRTGTGNQPQHF TRBD1 TRBJ1-5 - TRBV18
TGTGCCAGCACCGCCGGCTCTGGAAACACCATATATTTT CASTAGSGNTIYF - TRBJ1-3 - TRBV25-1
TGTGCCAGAAGCTTGGACAGGGAAGTATTACAGTACGCGCACTTCAACCACTACGAGCAGTACTTC CARSLDREVLQYAHFNHYEQYF - TRBJ2-7 - TRBV5-3
TGTGCCTGGAGTCGGGCAGGGTACACAGATACGCAGTATTTT CAWSRAGYTDTQYF - TRBJ2-3 - TRBV30
TGTGCCAGCCGAACGACTCCAGGAAATTCACCCCTCCACTTT CASRTTPGNSPLHF - TRBJ1-6 - TRBV19
TGTGCCAGCAGCTTGGTAGGAGTTCAAGAGACCCAGTACTTC CASSLVGVQETQYF - TRBJ2-5 - TRBV5-6